What follows describes a single T cell receptor (beta chain). Antigen specificity is unknown. 60 Vbeta and 13 Jbeta primers were used in PCR. Some clones are missing from TCRdb's copy, which holds only in-frame ones; the method was immunoSEQ multiplex PCR. The sample lists more than 100,000 clones; roughly 89% were seen once. The CDR3 spans 14 residues. The trim removed 1 base at V and 4 bases at J, leaving 5 bases unmatched. CDR1 and CDR2 from the germline V gene are SQVTM and ANQGSEA. This entry comes from a study of cytomegalovirus exposure and HLA in healthy donors. General study results and limits: Rarity characterized most TCR sequences, yet some public TCRs appeared in many donors. Several of the most significant clusters were apparently associated with common viral pathogens in a later analysis. Later on, a genetic analysis was performed. It linked a missense variant in DCLRE1C with V- and J-gene trimming of TCR beta.

This receptor was obtained from a woman aged 25 to 39 in good health and CMV-seronegative. V and J are TRBV29-1 and TRBJ1-1; 8 bases fit TRBD1. The sequenced sample was PBMCs. For the CDR3, the DNA is TGCAGCGTTGAAGCTCTCACAGGGGGCACTGAAGCTTTCTTT. This gives the protein CSVEALTGGTEAFF.